This T cell receptor (beta chain) originates from a study of CD8 T cells in Susac syndrome. V lost 1 base and J 3 bases, leaving 13 bases between the germline ends. Germline V gene data show CDR1 as LGHDT and CDR2 as YNNKEL (reference sequence). The CDR3 length is 15 residues. With random hexamers, roughly 0.5 to 1 ug RNA was reverse transcribed. Amplification of TCR beta CDR3 by immunoSEQ multiplex PCR spanned 54 Vbeta and 13 Jbeta. Using its own MiXCR run on the immunoSEQ multiplex PCR reads, TCRdb lists one record per CDR3 protein. The sample has about 200,000 distinct CDR3 sequences, 95% seen once. Study-level results: A relatively small number of individuals underwent TCR sequencing and HLA analysis.

The sequenced target, TCR beta, came from blood CD8+ and CD4+ T cells. As concerns this clonotype: Antigen specificity is unknown.

This TCR came from a human donor in good health. Material for sequencing was CD4+ T cells from PBMCs. V is TRBV3-1 and J is TRBJ2-7; no clear D gene. The CDR3 is CASSQGTQPNYEQYF. In DNA, the CDR3 is TGTGCCAGCAGCCAAGGGACGCAACCGAACTACGAGCAGTACTTC.